The 21 T cell receptor beta chains reported below all come from one sample, sequenced in a study of blood T cells in healthy people across ages. The authors ran a second PCR of roughly 6 to 12 cycles using a sample-barcoded 5' primer and a J-beta primer mix. TCRdb processed the 5' RACE reads anew with MiXCR; each CDR3 protein has one entry. Seen here are about 780,000 distinct CDR3 sequences, 35% to 50% observed once, and the top ten hold around 18%. Specimen: blood. These receptors came from a man aged 80 or over in good health.

J is TRBJ2-2 and V is TRBV7-2, with a weak D call TRBD2 (6 bases). Trimming removed 5 bases at V and 0 bases at J, with 13 bases between. The germline CDR1 and CDR2 sequences are SGHTA and FQGNSA. The CDR3 is 16 amino acids. The CDR3 DNA reads as TGTGCCAGCAGCCCTACCGGGACTTCGAACACCGGGGAGCTGTTTTTT. Its translation: CASSPTGTSNTGELFF. Full variable domain (outside the CDR3, taken from reference TRBV7-2 and TRBJ2-2): GAGVSQSPSNKVTEKGKDVELRCDPISGHTALYWYRQSLGQGLEFLIYFQGNSAPDKSGLPSDRFSAERTGGSVSTLTIQRTQQEDSAVYLCASSPTGTSNTGELFFGEGSRLTVL.

V is TRBV30 and J is TRBJ2-4; 8 bases align to TRBD2. The V segment lost 3 bases and the J segment 1 base; nucleotides outside the gene matches: 8. Germline assignment: CDR1 GTSNPN and CDR2 SVGIG (reference sequence). The CDR3 contains 16 residues. Written as DNA, the CDR3 is TGTGCCTGGAGCCGCAGCGGGGGAATCGCCAAAAACATTCAGTACTTC. Translated, it gives CAWSRSGGIAKNIQYF.

The V gene is TRBV5-6, the J gene TRBJ1-3; D gene uncertain. V was cut by 0 bases and J by 8 bases, with 12 bases left in between. CDR3 size: 14 residues. Germline loops: CDR1 SGHDT, CDR2 YYEEEE. CDR3 protein: CASSLGLQTDTIYF. The DNA for the CDR3 is TGTGCCAGCAGCTTGGGACTCCAAACGGACACCATATATTTT.

The chain couples TRBV11-2 to TRBJ2-5, with D perhaps matching TRBD1 or TRBD2 (5 bases each). Judging by the DNA end, TRBJ2-7 fits better; the J call may be wrong. This CDR3 has 15 residues. Germline V CDR1 and CDR2: SGHAT, FQNNGV. DNA for the CDR3: TGTGCCAGCAGCTTCTACCGGGACGCGCCCTACGAGCAGTACTTC. Translated, it gives CASSFYRDAPYEQYF.

The V and J genes are TRBV9 and TRBJ2-5; 7 positions match TRBD2. V gave up 3 bases and J gave up 11 bases; unmatched junction bases: 13. Germline V gene data show CDR1 as SGDLS and CDR2 as YYNGEE. This CDR3 comprises 14 residues. The CDR3 coding sequence is TGTGCCAGCAGCGACCAGCTAGCGGCCAATGAGCAGTACTTC. Protein product: CASSDQLAANEQYF.

The chain links TRBV7-9 to TRBJ2-4, with 9 bases lining up with TRBD1. The CDR3 is 15 amino acids. Germline CDR1 reads SEHNR; CDR2 reads FQNEAQ (reference sequence). The J segment lost 7 bases and the V segment lost 6 bases, leaving 10 bases of the junction unmatched. The CDR3 reads CASSDTGQGSNIQYF. The DNA of the CDR3 is TGTGCCAGCAGTGACACCGGACAGGGGTCGAACATTCAGTACTTC.

V is TRBV28 and J is TRBJ2-3, with D possibly being TRBD2 (7 bases). CDR1 is MDHEN and CDR2 is SYDVKM in the germline V gene. This CDR3 has 16 residues. V lost 5 bases and J 0 bases, leaving 15 bases between the germline ends. CDR3 protein: CASSHRGAGSTDTQYF. The CDR3 DNA sequence: TGTGCCAGCAGTCACCGGGGGGCAGGGAGCACAGATACGCAGTATTTT.

CDR3 sequence (DNA): TGTGCCAGTGCGGGAGGGGGCTCCTACGAGCAGTACTTC. It specifies CASAGGGSYEQYF. The chain combines TRBV7-2 with TRBJ2-7; 9 positions agree with TRBD2. The V and J ends lost 9 bases and 0 bases, in that order; junction bases with no gene match: 3. CDR1 is SGHTA, CDR2 FQGNSA, per germline. The CDR3 spans 13 residues. Full variable domain (outside the CDR3, taken from reference TRBV7-2 and TRBJ2-7): GAGVSQSPSNKVTEKGKDVELRCDPISGHTALYWYRQSLGQGLEFLIYFQGNSAPDKSGLPSDRFSAERTGGSVSTLTIQRTQQEDSAVYLCASAGGGSYEQYFGPGTRLTVT.

CDR3 coding DNA: TGTGCCAGCAGCCCTTCTAGCGGGGTCGGGGCAGATACGCAGTATTTT. Protein product: CASSPSSGVGADTQYF. The gene calls are TRBV4-2 and TRBJ2-3; TRBD2 matches at 9 bases. The J segment lost 4 bases and the V segment lost 4 bases, leaving 9 bases of the junction unmatched. The V gene's germline CDR1 is LGHNA and CDR2 YNFKEQ. CDR3 length equals 16 residues.

This clonotype was found a few times. The chain is built from TRBV10-3 and TRBJ2-7; D might be TRBD2 (6 bases). The CDR3 sequence is 13 residues long. CDR1 and CDR2 (germline): ENHRY, SYGVKD. With 4 bases removed from V and 3 bases from J, the gap between germline ends came to 10 bases. Here the CDR3 reads CAISAGGNYEQYF. The CDR3 region has the DNA TGTGCCATCAGTGCTGGGGGGAACTACGAGCAGTACTTC.

This clonotype has more than one count but fewer than ten. The V call is TRBV4-1, the J call TRBJ2-1, with 13 bases aligning to TRBD2. Per the germline V gene, CDR1 is MGHRA and CDR2 is YSYEKL. V gave up 5 bases and J gave up 5 bases; unmatched junction bases: 9. The CDR3 runs 17 residues. In DNA form, the CDR3 reads TGCGCCAGCAGCGCCCCGACTAGCGGGAGGCTCAACAATGAGCAGTTCTTC. This codes for CASSAPTSGRLNNEQFF.

Written as DNA, the CDR3 is TGTGCCAGCAACGAACGGGGTGGGAATGAGCAGTACTTC. Protein sequence: CASNERGGNEQYF. J is TRBJ2-5 and V is TRBV6-1; D might be TRBD2 (5 bases). This CDR3 contains 13 residues. Germline V gene sequence: CDR1 MNHNS, CDR2 SASEGT. V gave up 7 bases and J gave up 11 bases, with 20 bases separating them.

V gene TRBV20-1 combines with J gene TRBJ2-1; TRBD2 matches 11 bases. V trimming: 5 bases; J trimming: 3 bases; junction bases outside the gene matches: 12. This CDR3 has 17 residues. From germline, CDR1 is DFQATT and CDR2 SNEGSKA (reference sequence). CDR3 in amino acids: CSAPDHQTSGSYNEQFF. The CDR3 DNA is TGCAGTGCTCCTGACCACCAAACTAGCGGGAGCTACAATGAGCAGTTCTTC.

The chain is built from TRBV20-1 and TRBJ1-6; the D is unclear. Germline CDR1 DFQATT, CDR2 SNEGSKA (reference sequence). Trimming stripped 4 bases from V and 8 bases from J, with 6 bases between. The CDR3 extends over 11 amino acids. This CDR3 is CSATEHSPLHF. Written as DNA, the CDR3 is TGCAGTGCTACAGAGCATTCACCCCTCCACTTT.

The CDR3, as DNA: TGTGCCAGCAGCCCAACTCGATCCTTGCGGGAGACCCAGTACTTC. Its protein product is CASSPTRSLRETQYF. The V gene is TRBV3-1, the J gene TRBJ2-5; D not resolved. Germline V gene lookup returns CDR1 LGHDT and CDR2 YNNKEL (reference sequence). The CDR3 covers 15 residues. Trimming took 4 bases from V and 5 from J, leaving 17 bases between them.

J is TRBJ2-7 and V is TRBV20-1, with 8 nucleotides matching TRBD2. CDR3 size: 14 residues. V trimming: 3 bases; J trimming: 4 bases; junction bases outside the gene matches: 8. Germline V CDR1 and CDR2: DFQATT, SNEGSKA (reference sequence). The CDR3 sequence is CSASATGGQYEQYF. The CDR3 bases are TGCAGTGCTAGTGCGACGGGAGGGCAGTACGAGCAGTACTTC.

V and J are TRBV4-1 and TRBJ2-1; 15 bases are shared with TRBD2. V shed 0 bases, J shed 4 bases, and the junction held 7 bases outside the gene matches. The CDR3 has 19 residues. The germline CDR1 and CDR2 sequences are MGHRA and YSYEKL. The CDR3 nucleotides read TGCGCCAGCAGCCAAGATCCTGGGGGACTAGCGGGAGGATACAATGAGCAGTTCTTC. Its protein product is CASSQDPGGLAGGYNEQFF.

The table lists this clonotype with a few counts. The J gene is TRBJ1-1, the V gene TRBV25-1; no clear D gene. V was clipped by 3 bases and J by 5 bases, with 7 bases between them. There are 12 residues in the CDR3. The V gene's germline CDR1 is MGHDK and CDR2 SYGVNS. CDR3 DNA sequence: TGTGCCAGCAGTGATCGGGGAACTGAAGCTTTCTTT. It encodes CASSDRGTEAFF.

J is TRBJ2-4 and V is TRBV6-2 or TRBV6-3; TRBD1 matches 7 bases. The DNA end lines up better with TRBJ2-7; the J call may be wrong. The CDR3 is made up of 14 amino acids. The germline CDR1 and CDR2 sequences are MNHEY and SVGEGT. The CDR3 bases are TGTGCCAGCAACTCAGACAGGGCTCGCGACGAGCAGTACTTC. Translation gives CASNSDRARDEQYF.

The genes are TRBV7-9 and TRBJ2-7; 11 bases match TRBD1. Trimming at V came to 7 bases and at J to 6 bases, leaving 8 bases not matched to a gene. The CDR3 extends over 14 amino acids. CDR1 SEHNR and CDR2 FQNEAQ come from the germline V gene (reference sequence). CDR3 protein: CASTPGTGGTEQYF. In DNA, the CDR3 is TGTGCCAGCACTCCCGGGACAGGGGGTACCGAGCAGTACTTC.

The rearrangement joins TRBV3-1 to TRBJ1-4; D call uncertain. Between the trimmed V and J ends, which lost 5 bases and 0 bases, there was a span of 7 bases. This CDR3 is built from 14 residues. The germline gives CDR1 LGHDT, CDR2 YNNKEL (reference sequence). The DNA for the CDR3 is TGTGCCAGCAGCTTCCGGGCAACTAATGAAAAACTGTTTTTT. Its protein is CASSFRATNEKLFF.